The 29 T cell receptor beta chains below come from one sample, sequenced in a study of cytomegalovirus exposure and HLA in healthy donors. TCRdb keeps only in-frame clones here, not all; method: immunoSEQ multiplex PCR. The sample comprises around 120,000 clones, around 85% of which are singletons, and about 4% rests with the top ten. The specimen was PBMCs. The receptors derive from a man in his late teens or twenties in good health and CMV-seropositive.

The chain recombines TRBV29-1 with TRBJ1-1; no reliable D call. Trimming removed 8 bases from V and 7 bases from J, with 14 bases in between. The V gene's germline CDR1 is SQVTM and CDR2 ANQGSEA. The CDR3 spans 11 residues. The CDR3 nucleotides are TGCAGCACCGCCGGGAATATTGAAGCTTTCTTT. This translates into CSTAGNIEAFF.

In its sample, this clone was seen once. The rearrangement uses TRBV29-1 and TRBJ2-1, with a tentative D call TRBD1 (6 bases). Trimming cost V 2 bases and J 5 bases, with 10 bases left between them. Germline V gene data show CDR1 as SQVTM and CDR2 as ANQGSEA. The CDR3 runs 13 residues. The CDR3 is CSVEMDRDNEQFF. Here the CDR3 DNA reads TGCAGCGTTGAAATGGACAGAGACAATGAGCAGTTCTTC.

The chain is built from TRBV5-1 and TRBJ2-7; TRBD1 matches 8 bases. The CDR3 length is 15 residues. CDR1 and CDR2 from the germline V gene are SGHRS and YFSETQ. Germline trimming cut 2 bases from V and 3 bases from J; bases unmatched to any gene: 7. CDR3 coding DNA: TGCGCCAGCAGCTTAAACTCCGGGACAGGCTACGAGCAGTACTTC. As protein: CASSLNSGTGYEQYF. Together with reference TRBV5-1 and TRBJ2-7, the CDR3 gives the full variable domain: KAGVTQTPRYLIKTRGQQVTLSCSPISGHRSVSWYQQTPGQGLQFLFEYFSETQRNKGNFPGRFSGRQFSNSRSEMNVSTLELGDSALYLCASSLNSGTGYEQYFGPGTRLTVT.

The V gene is TRBV7-8, the J gene TRBJ2-7, with unresolved D. Germline V gene sequence: CDR1 SGHVS, CDR2 FQNEAQ. V was cut by 4 bases and J by 2 bases, with 6 bases left in between. The CDR3 runs to 12 residues. CDR3 residues: CASSSPPYEQYF. The CDR3 region has the DNA TGTGCCAGCAGCTCCCCTCCCTACGAGCAGTACTTC.

The V gene is TRBV5-1, the J gene TRBJ2-1, with 7 bases lining up with TRBD2. This CDR3 comprises 14 residues. V was clipped by 0 bases and J by 8 bases; unmatched bases: 5. Germline V gene data show CDR1 as SGHRS and CDR2 as YFSETQ. The CDR3 DNA is TGCGCCAGCAGCTTGGAACTAGCGATCCATGAGCAGTTCTTC. This gives the protein CASSLELAIHEQFF. Using reference TRBV5-1 and TRBJ2-1 for the parts outside the CDR3, the full variable domain is KAGVTQTPRYLIKTRGQQVTLSCSPISGHRSVSWYQQTPGQGLQFLFEYFSETQRNKGNFPGRFSGRQFSNSRSEMNVSTLELGDSALYLCASSLELAIHEQFFGPGTRLTVL.

The V and J genes are TRBV30 and TRBJ2-5; perhaps TRBD2 as D (6 bases). This CDR3 is built from 15 residues. Trimming left V 0 bases short and J 1 base short, with 12 bases between. Germline V gives CDR1 GTSNPN, CDR2 SVGIG (reference sequence). This CDR3 reads CAWSVGGALQETQYF. The CDR3 bases are TGTGCCTGGAGTGTAGGAGGGGCCCTCCAAGAGACCCAGTACTTC.

This clone was seen just once. The chain employs TRBV7-8 and TRBJ1-1; the D is unclear. CDR1 SGHVS and CDR2 FQNEAQ come from the germline V gene. Trimming took 4 bases from V and 2 from J, leaving 11 bases between them. The CDR3 has 14 amino acids. As DNA, the CDR3 is TGTGCCAGCAGCTCCTCCCCAGGAAACACTGAAGCTTTCTTT. Translating gives CASSSSPGNTEAFF. Full variable domain (remainder filled in from reference TRBV7-8 and TRBJ1-1): GAGVSQSPRYKVAKRGQDVALRCDPISGHVSLFWYQQALGQGPEFLTYFQNEAQLDKSGLPSDRFFAERPEGSVSTLKIQRTQQEDSAVYLCASSSSPGNTEAFFGQGTRLTVV.

The CDR3, as DNA: TGTGCCAGCAGCCCTGTCAGGGACAGGGGACCCGGCGCTGAAGCTTTCTTT. Its protein product is CASSPVRDRGPGAEAFF. This chain joins TRBV5-8 and TRBJ1-1; 10 bases fit TRBD1. CDR3 size: 17 residues. Germline CDR1 reads SGHTS; CDR2 reads YDEGEE. V shed 4 bases, J shed 6 bases, and the junction held 15 bases outside the gene matches.

This clone was seen a single time. The CDR3 is CSVISPGTPGAYNSPLHF. The DNA of the CDR3 is TGCAGCGTAATCAGCCCCGGGACTCCCGGCGCCTATAATTCACCCCTCCACTTT. The rearrangement joins TRBV29-1 to TRBJ1-6; possibly TRBD1 for D (5 bases). This CDR3 is 18 amino acids long. Germline loops: CDR1 SQVTM, CDR2 ANQGSEA. The germline V and J ends were trimmed by 6 bases and 2 bases, with 23 bases remaining between them. The whole variable domain, remainder taken from reference TRBV29-1 and TRBJ1-6, is SAVISQKPSRDICQRGTSLTIQCQVDSQVTMMFWYRQQPGQSLTLIATANQGSEATYESGFVIDKFPISRPNLTFSTLTVSNMSPEDSSIYLCSVISPGTPGAYNSPLHFGNGTRLTVT.

This clone was seen a single time. V and J are TRBV6-1 and TRBJ1-1; D might be TRBD1 (6 bases). The CDR3 spans 12 residues. Deletions cut 8 bases from V and 7 bases from J, with 14 bases between. CDR1 and CDR2 from the germline V gene are MNHNS and SASEGT. CDR3 sequence: CASGLRQVEAFF. The CDR3 DNA is TGTGCCAGCGGCTTAAGACAGGTTGAAGCTTTCTTT.

A few counts support this clone. V usage is TRBV4-2 and J usage is TRBJ2-2; D gene ambiguous. V was trimmed by 5 bases and J by 8 bases, leaving 9 bases between them. The CDR3 sequence is 12 residues long. Germline loops: CDR1 LGHNA, CDR2 YNFKEQ. CDR3 DNA: TGTGCCAGCAGCGGGCAGGCAGGGGAGCTGTTTTTT. Translated, it gives CASSGQAGELFF.

The chain recombines TRBV5-4 with TRBJ1-6; maybe TRBD1 (6 bases). Trimming removed 0 bases from V and 10 bases from J, with 14 bases in between. CDR1 is SGHNT, CDR2 YYREEE, per germline (reference sequence). The CDR3 is 15 amino acids. CDR3 sequence (DNA): TGTGCCAGCAGCTTGGGGTCGCGACAGGAGTCACCCCTCCACTTT. It codes for CASSLGSRQESPLHF.

This chain connects TRBV28 to TRBJ2-7; D is possibly TRBD1 (6 bases). The CDR3 runs to 17 residues. Germline V lookup: CDR1 MDHEN, CDR2 SYDVKM. The germline V and J ends were trimmed by 6 bases and 1 base, with 22 bases remaining between them. CDR3: CASSLEIGQSLSYEQYF. The CDR3 DNA follows: TGTGCCAGCAGCCTTGAAATTGGACAGTCCTTATCCTACGAGCAGTACTTC.

The CDR3 sequence is CASSASSGGAWEQFF. The CDR3 DNA is TGTGCCAGCAGCGCTTCTAGCGGGGGGGCCTGGGAGCAGTTCTTC. J is TRBJ2-1 and V is TRBV6-1; 12 bases map to TRBD2. Germline V gene data show CDR1 as MNHNS and CDR2 as SASEGT. This CDR3 contains 15 residues. Trimming took 6 bases from V and 10 from J; bases not matched to a gene: 10.

The V and J genes are TRBV7-8 and TRBJ1-5; unclear D gene. CDR3 length equals 14 residues. V was shortened by 5 bases and J by 0 bases, with 8 bases between the two germline ends. Per the germline V gene, CDR1 is SGHVS and CDR2 is FQNEAQ. The CDR3 loop is CASSLTDSNQPQHF. The CDR3 nucleotides read TGTGCCAGCAGCCTAACAGATAGCAATCAGCCCCAGCATTTT.

The chain employs TRBV7-8 and TRBJ2-1; 7 nucleotides line up with TRBD2. V lost 0 bases and J lost 7; bases outside the gene matches: 9. Germline CDR1 SGHVS, CDR2 FQNEAQ. This CDR3 contains 16 residues. The CDR3 sequence is CASSLAPSGVGNEQFF. The CDR3 DNA reads as TGTGCCAGCAGCTTAGCGCCCAGCGGGGTGGGGAATGAGCAGTTCTTC. Complete variable domain (other parts from reference TRBV7-8 and TRBJ2-1): GAGVSQSPRYKVAKRGQDVALRCDPISGHVSLFWYQQALGQGPEFLTYFQNEAQLDKSGLPSDRFFAERPEGSVSTLKIQRTQQEDSAVYLCASSLAPSGVGNEQFFGPGTRLTVL.

The genes are TRBV7-9 and TRBJ2-1; the match to TRBD1 covers 7 bases. V lost 5 bases, J lost 2 bases, and 6 bases stayed unmatched. From germline, CDR1 is SEHNR and CDR2 FQNEAQ (reference sequence). The CDR3 runs to 15 residues. This CDR3 is CASSAGQAAYNEQFF. The CDR3 DNA reads as TGTGCCAGCAGCGCCGGACAGGCAGCCTACAATGAGCAGTTCTTC.

The rearrangement uses TRBV6-1 and TRBJ1-3; D remains unclear. Germline values: CDR1 MNHNS, CDR2 SASEGT. Trimming removed 2 bases at V and 1 base at J, with 9 bases between. The CDR3 spans 15 residues. The CDR3 coding sequence is TGTGCCAGCAGTGAATCGGCGCGGTCTGGAAACACCATATATTTT. This gives the protein CASSESARSGNTIYF.

The chain is built from TRBV27 and TRBJ1-2; 8 bases map to TRBD1. This CDR3 has 17 residues. Per germline, CDR1 MNHEY and CDR2 SMNVEV (reference sequence). The ends lost 6 bases at V and 1 base at J; junction bases unmatched: 13. The CDR3 region is CASRLQGAGLGNYGYTF. The CDR3 coding sequence is TGTGCCAGCAGACTGCAGGGGGCGGGGTTGGGTAACTATGGCTACACCTTC.

The chain is built from TRBV5-4 and TRBJ2-2, with D unclear. The CDR3 length is 15 residues. From germline, CDR1 is SGHNT and CDR2 YYREEE (reference sequence). V dropped 1 base and J dropped 0 bases, with 7 bases sitting between them. The CDR3 coding sequence is TGTGCCAGCAGCTTGCAGGTTCCGAACACCGGGGAGCTGTTTTTT. It specifies CASSLQVPNTGELFF.

The chain is built from TRBV6-1 and TRBJ2-1, with TRBD2 identical over 12 bases. Per the germline V gene, CDR1 is MNHNS and CDR2 is SASEGT. This CDR3 spans 15 amino acids. With 2 bases clipped from V and 7 bases from J, the junction kept 3 bases outside the gene matches. This CDR3 is CASSESTSGGNEQFF. DNA for the CDR3: TGTGCCAGCAGTGAAAGTACTAGCGGGGGGAATGAGCAGTTCTTC.

The rearrangement uses TRBV29-1 and TRBJ2-5, with TRBD2 matching 7 bases. Germline lookup yields CDR1 SQVTM and CDR2 ANQGSEA. Losses at the gene ends were 5 bases for V and 2 bases for J; bases not matched to a gene: 2. The CDR3 extends over 12 amino acids. As DNA, the CDR3 is TGCAGCGTTTTGGGGGGGCAAGAGACCCAGTACTTC. Its protein is CSVLGGQETQYF.

The chain uses TRBV5-5 and TRBJ1-1, with D hard to call. CDR1 and CDR2 from the germline V gene are SGHKS and YYEKEE (reference sequence). The CDR3 extends over 12 amino acids. V gave up 3 bases and J gave up 4 bases, with 7 bases separating them. The CDR3 DNA sequence: TGTGCCAGCAGCTGGGAGGGCACTGAAGCTTTCTTT. It codes for CASSWEGTEAFF.

V usage is TRBV4-3 and J usage is TRBJ1-4; a possible D gene is TRBD1 (5 bases). With 0 bases removed from V and 3 bases from J, the gap between germline ends came to 8 bases. Germline CDR1 is LGHNA and CDR2 is YSLEER. The CDR3 extends over 15 amino acids. The CDR3 DNA sequence: TGCGCCAGCAGCCAAGAGGCAGGGTCTAATGAAAAACTGTTTTTT. Its protein product is CASSQEAGSNEKLFF.

V gene TRBV14 combines with J gene TRBJ2-6; 8 bases fit TRBD1. This CDR3 is 18 amino acids long. The germline CDR1 and CDR2 sequences are SGHDN and FVKESK. V was pared by 3 bases and J by 0 bases, with 7 bases of the junction left unmatched. CDR3 sequence: CASSQLGTGDSGANVLTF. The CDR3 DNA follows: TGTGCCAGCAGCCAGCTTGGGACAGGCGACTCTGGGGCCAACGTCCTGACTTTC.

A few counts support this clone. The rearrangement links TRBV9 to TRBJ1-1; TRBD1 might be the D (6 bases). V shed 0 bases and J shed 1 base, with 10 bases lying between them. The germline gives CDR1 SGDLS, CDR2 YYNGEE. This CDR3 region has 15 residues. Written as DNA, the CDR3 is TGTGCCAGCAGCGTAGCACCGGGACAGAACACTGAAGCTTTCTTT. Protein: CASSVAPGQNTEAFF.

This clone was found once. The chain carries TRBV28 and TRBJ2-7; D is possibly TRBD1 (6 bases). Germline loops: CDR1 MDHEN, CDR2 SYDVKM. V shed 3 bases and J shed 6 bases, with 18 bases lying between them. The CDR3 consists of 15 residues. DNA of the CDR3: TGTGCCAGCAGTTTTGGATCCCCTTCAGGGGCCGAGCAGTACTTC. Translation: CASSFGSPSGAEQYF.

The rearrangement joins TRBV18 to TRBJ1-4; possible D gene TRBD1, 5 bases. CDR3 length equals 15 residues. Germline lookup yields CDR1 KGHSH and CDR2 LQKENI. Trimming shortened V by 5 bases and J by 0 bases, and 10 bases separated the two germline ends. The CDR3 region is CASSIQGSTNEKLFF. The DNA for the CDR3 is TGTGCCAGCTCAATTCAGGGCTCAACTAATGAAAAACTGTTTTTT.

In this sample, this clone is large. The rearrangement uses TRBV11-2 and TRBJ2-7; TRBD1 aligns across 7 bases. Germline V gives CDR1 SGHAT, CDR2 FQNNGV. The CDR3 length is 16 residues. The junction had 6 bases not matched to a gene; V was cut back by 1 base and J by 0 bases. The DNA for the CDR3 is TGTGCCAGCAGCTTAGGCGGGTCAGGGGGCTCCTACGAGCAGTACTTC. Translated, it gives CASSLGGSGGSYEQYF.